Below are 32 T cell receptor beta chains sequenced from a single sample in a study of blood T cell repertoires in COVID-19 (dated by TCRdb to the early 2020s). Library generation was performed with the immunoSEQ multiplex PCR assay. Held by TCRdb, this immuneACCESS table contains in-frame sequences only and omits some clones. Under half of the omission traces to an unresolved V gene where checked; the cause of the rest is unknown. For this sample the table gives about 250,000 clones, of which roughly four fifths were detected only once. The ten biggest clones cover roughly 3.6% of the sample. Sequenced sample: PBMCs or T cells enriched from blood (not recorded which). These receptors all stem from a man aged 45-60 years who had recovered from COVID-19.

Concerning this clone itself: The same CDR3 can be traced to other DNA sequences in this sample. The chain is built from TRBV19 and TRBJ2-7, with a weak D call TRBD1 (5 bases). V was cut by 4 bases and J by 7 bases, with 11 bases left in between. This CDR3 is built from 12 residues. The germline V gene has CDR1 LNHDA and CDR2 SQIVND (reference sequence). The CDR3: CASSNRGGEQYF. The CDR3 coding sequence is TGTGCCAGTAGTAATAGGGGTGGAGAGCAGTACTTC.

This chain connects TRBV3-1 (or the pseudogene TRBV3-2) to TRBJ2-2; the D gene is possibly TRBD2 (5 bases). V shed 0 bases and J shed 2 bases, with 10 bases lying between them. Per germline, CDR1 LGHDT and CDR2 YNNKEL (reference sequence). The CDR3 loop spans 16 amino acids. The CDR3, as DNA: TGTGCCAGCAGCCAAGATCGAGGGCTAAACACCGGGGAGCTGTTTTTT. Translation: CASSQDRGLNTGELFF.

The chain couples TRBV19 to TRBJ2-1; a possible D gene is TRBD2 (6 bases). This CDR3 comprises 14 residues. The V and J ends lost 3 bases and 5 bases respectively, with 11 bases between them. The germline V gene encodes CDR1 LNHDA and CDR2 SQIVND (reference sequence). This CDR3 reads CASSILAGNNEQFF. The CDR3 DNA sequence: TGTGCCAGTAGTATCCTGGCGGGGAACAATGAGCAGTTCTTC.

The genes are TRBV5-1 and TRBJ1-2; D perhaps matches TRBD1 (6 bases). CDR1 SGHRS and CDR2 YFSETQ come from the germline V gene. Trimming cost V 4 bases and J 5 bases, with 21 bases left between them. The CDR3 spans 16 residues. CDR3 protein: CASSPGHRDEGYGYTF. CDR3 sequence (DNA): TGCGCCAGCAGCCCGGGACATCGGGACGAAGGATATGGCTACACCTTC.

CDR3 bases: TGTGCCAGCAGTTATTCCACTAGCGGGAGAACGGACTACGAGCAGTACTTC. Translation gives CASSYSTSGRTDYEQYF. The chain employs TRBV6-2 or TRBV6-3 and TRBJ2-7; 11 bases are a match to TRBD2. Germline CDR1 is MNHEY and CDR2 is SVGEGT. V gave up 3 bases and J gave up 3 bases; unmatched junction bases: 10. The CDR3 runs 17 residues.

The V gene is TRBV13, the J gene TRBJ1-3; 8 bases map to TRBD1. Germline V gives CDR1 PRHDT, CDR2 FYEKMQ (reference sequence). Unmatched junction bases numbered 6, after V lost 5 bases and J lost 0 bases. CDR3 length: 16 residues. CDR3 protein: CASSAGQGTSGNTIYF. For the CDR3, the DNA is TGTGCCAGCAGCGCAGGACAGGGAACCTCTGGAAACACCATATATTTT.

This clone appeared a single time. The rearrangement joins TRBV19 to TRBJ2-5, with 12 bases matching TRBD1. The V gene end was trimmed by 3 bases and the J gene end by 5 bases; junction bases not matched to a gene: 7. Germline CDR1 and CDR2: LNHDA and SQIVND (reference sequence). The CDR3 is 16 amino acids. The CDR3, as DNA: TGTGCCAGTAGTATCGGGACAGGGGGCGGTTTGGAGACCCAGTACTTC. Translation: CASSIGTGGGLETQYF.

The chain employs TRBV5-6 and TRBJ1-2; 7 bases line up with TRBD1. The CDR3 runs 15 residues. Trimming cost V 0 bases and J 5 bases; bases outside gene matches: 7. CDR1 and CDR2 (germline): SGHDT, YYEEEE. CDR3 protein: CASSLGDRLLYGYTF. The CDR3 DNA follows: TGTGCCAGCAGCTTGGGGGACAGACTCTTATATGGCTACACCTTC.

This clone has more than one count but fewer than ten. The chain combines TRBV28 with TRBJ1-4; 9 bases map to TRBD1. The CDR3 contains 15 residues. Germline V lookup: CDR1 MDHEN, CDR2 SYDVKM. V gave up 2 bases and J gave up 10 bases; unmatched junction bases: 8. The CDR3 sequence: CASSLIGTGPGKLFF. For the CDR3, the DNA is TGTGCCAGCAGTTTAATAGGGACAGGGCCTGGAAAACTGTTTTTT.

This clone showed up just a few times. CDR3 loop: CASSLYSAGGPGETQYF. The CDR3, as DNA: TGTGCCAGCAGCTTATATTCTGCGGGAGGGCCGGGGGAGACCCAGTACTTC. The chain uses TRBV11-3 and TRBJ2-5, with 9 bases lining up with TRBD2. Germline V gene sequence: CDR1 SGHNT, CDR2 YENEEA. Germline trimming cut 2 bases from V and 5 bases from J; bases unmatched to any gene: 12. CDR3 size: 17 residues.

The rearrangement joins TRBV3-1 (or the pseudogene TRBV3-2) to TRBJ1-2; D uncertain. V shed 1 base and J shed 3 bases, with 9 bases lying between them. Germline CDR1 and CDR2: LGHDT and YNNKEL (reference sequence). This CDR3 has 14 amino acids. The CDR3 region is CASSQGAIDYGYTF. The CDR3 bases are TGTGCCAGCAGCCAAGGGGCCATTGACTATGGCTACACCTTC.

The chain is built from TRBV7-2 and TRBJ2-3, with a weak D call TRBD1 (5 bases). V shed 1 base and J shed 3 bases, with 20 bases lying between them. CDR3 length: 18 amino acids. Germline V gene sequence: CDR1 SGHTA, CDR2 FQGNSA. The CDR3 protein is CASSLGYTGLEWTDTQYF. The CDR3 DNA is TGTGCCAGCAGCTTAGGATATACAGGCTTAGAATGGACAGATACGCAGTATTTT.

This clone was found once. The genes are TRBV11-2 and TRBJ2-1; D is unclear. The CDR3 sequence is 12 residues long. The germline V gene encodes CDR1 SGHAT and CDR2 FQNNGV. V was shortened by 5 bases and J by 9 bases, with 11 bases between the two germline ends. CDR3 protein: CASSPTQREQFF. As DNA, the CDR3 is TGTGCCAGCAGCCCCACCCAGCGTGAGCAGTTCTTC.

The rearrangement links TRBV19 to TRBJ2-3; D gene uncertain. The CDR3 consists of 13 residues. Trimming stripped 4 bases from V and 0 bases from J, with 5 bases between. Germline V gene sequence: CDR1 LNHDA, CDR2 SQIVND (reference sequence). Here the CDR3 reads CASSTSSTDTQYF. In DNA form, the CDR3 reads TGTGCCAGTAGTACCTCTAGCACAGATACGCAGTATTTT. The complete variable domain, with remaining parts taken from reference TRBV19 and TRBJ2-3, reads DGGITQSPKYLFRKEGQNVTLSCEQNLNHDAMYWYRQDPGQGLRLIYYSQIVNDFQKGDIAEGYSVSREKKESFPLTVTSAQKNPTAFYLCASSTSSTDTQYFGPGTRLTVL.

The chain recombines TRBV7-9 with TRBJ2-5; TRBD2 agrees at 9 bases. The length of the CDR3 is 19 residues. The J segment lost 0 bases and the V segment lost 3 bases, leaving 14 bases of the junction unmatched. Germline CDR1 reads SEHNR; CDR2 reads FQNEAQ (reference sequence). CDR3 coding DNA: TGTGCCAGCAGCTTTGGGCTAGCGGGGAGAATGGGGTACCAAGAGACCCAGTACTTC. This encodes CASSFGLAGRMGYQETQYF.

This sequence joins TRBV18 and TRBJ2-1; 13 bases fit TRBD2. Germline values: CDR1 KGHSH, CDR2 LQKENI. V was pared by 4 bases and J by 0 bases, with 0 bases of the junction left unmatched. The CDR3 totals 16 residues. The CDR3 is CASSRTSGSSYNEQFF. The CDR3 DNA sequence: TGTGCCAGCTCACGGACTAGCGGGAGCTCCTACAATGAGCAGTTCTTC.

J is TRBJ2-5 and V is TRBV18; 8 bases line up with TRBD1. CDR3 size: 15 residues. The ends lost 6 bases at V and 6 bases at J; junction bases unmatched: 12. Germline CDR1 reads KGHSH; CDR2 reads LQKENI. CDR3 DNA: TGTGCCAGCTCTCCCTCCGAGACAGGGGTCCAGACCCAGTACTTC. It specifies CASSPSETGVQTQYF.

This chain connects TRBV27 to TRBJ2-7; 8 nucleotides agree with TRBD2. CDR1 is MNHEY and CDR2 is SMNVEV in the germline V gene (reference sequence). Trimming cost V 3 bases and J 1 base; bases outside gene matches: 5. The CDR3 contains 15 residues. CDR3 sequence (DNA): TGTGCCAGCAGTTTTGGGCGGGGGGCTTCCTACGAGCAGTACTTC. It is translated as CASSFGRGASYEQYF.

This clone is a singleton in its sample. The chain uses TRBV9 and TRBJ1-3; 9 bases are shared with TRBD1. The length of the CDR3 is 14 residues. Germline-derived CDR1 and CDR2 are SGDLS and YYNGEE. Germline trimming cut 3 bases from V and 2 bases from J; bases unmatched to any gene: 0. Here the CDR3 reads CASSGTGAGNTIYF. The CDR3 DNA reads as TGTGCCAGCAGCGGGACAGGGGCTGGAAACACCATATATTTT.

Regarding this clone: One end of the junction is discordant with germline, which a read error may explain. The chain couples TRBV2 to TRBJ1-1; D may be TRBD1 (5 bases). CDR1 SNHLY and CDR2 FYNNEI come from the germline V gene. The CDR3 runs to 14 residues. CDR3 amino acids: CASSPPPTQGDSSF. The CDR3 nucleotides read TGTGCCAGCAGCCCGCCCCCCACTCAAGGGGACTCCTCCTTT.

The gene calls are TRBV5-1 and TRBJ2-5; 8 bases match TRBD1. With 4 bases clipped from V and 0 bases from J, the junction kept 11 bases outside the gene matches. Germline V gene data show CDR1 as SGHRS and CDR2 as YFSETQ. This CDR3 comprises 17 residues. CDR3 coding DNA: TGCGCCAGCAGCCGAGGGGCAGGGGGCACGTACCAAGAGACCCAGTACTTC. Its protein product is CASSRGAGGTYQETQYF.

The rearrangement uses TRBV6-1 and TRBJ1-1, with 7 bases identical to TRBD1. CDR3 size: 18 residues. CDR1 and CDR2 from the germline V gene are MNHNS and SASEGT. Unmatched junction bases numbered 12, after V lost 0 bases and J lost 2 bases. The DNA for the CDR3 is TGTGCCAGCAGTGAAGCTGGTGGGGGAGCAGGGGGTAACACTGAAGCTTTCTTT. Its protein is CASSEAGGGAGGNTEAFF.

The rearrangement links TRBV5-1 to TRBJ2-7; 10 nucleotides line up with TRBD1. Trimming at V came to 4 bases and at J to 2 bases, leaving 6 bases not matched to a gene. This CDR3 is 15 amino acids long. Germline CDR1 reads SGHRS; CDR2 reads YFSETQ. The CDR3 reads CASSHSGTGAYEQYF. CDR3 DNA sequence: TGCGCCAGCAGCCATTCCGGGACAGGGGCCTACGAGCAGTACTTC.

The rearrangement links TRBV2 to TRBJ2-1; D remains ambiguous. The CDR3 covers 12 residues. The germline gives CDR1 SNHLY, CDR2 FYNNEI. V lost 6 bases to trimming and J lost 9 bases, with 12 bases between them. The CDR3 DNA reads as TGTGCCAGCAGCGCGTCCGCGATTGAGCAGTTCTTC. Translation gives CASSASAIEQFF.

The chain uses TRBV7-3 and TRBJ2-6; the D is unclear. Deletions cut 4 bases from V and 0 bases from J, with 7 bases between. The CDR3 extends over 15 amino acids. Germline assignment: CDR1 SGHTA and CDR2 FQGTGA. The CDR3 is CASSSQFSGANVLTF. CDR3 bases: TGTGCCAGCAGCTCCCAATTCTCTGGGGCCAACGTCCTGACTTTC.

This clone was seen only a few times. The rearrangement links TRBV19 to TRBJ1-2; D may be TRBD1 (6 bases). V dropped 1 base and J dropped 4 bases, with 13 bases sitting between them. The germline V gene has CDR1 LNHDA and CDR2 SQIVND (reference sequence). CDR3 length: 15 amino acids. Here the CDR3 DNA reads TGTGCCAGTAGTATAGTCACAGGGCAGATCTATGGCTACACCTTC. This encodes CASSIVTGQIYGYTF.

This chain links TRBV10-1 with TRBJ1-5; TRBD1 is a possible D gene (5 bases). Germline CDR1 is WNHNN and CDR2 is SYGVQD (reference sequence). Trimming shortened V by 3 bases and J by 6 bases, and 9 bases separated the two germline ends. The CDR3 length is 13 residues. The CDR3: CASSDSGIQPQHF. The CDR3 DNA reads TGCGCCAGCAGTGATTCAGGGATTCAGCCCCAGCATTTT.

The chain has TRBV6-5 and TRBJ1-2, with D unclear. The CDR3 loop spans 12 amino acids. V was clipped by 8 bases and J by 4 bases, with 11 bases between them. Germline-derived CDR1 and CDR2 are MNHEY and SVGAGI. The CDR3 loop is CASSDGIYGYTF. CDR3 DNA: TGTGCCAGCTCGGACGGGATCTATGGCTACACCTTC.

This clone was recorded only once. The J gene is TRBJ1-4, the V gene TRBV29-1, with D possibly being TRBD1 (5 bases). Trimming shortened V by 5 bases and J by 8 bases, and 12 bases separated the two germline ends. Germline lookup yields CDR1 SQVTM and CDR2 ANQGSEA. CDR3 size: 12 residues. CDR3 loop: CSVRGSGEKLFF. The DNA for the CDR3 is TGCAGCGTTCGGGGGTCTGGCGAAAAACTGTTTTTT.

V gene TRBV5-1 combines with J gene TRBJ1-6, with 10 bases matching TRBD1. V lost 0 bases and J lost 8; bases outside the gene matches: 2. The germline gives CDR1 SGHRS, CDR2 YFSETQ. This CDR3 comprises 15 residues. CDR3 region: CASSLVGTGDSPLHF. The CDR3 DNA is TGCGCCAGCAGCTTGGTTGGGACAGGGGATTCACCCCTCCACTTT.

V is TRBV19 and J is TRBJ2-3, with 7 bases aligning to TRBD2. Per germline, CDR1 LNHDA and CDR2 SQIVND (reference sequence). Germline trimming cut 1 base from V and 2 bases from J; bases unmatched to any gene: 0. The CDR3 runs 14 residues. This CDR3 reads CASSIGDYTDTQYF. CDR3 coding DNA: TGTGCCAGTAGTATAGGGGACTACACAGATACGCAGTATTTT.

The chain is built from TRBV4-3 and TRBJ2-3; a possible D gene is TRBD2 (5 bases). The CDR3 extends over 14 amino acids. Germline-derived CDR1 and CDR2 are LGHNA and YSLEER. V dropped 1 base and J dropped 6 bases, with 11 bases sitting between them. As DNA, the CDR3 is TGCGCCAGCAGCCAAGCGGGATCGGTCGATACGCAGTATTTT. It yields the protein CASSQAGSVDTQYF.